Listed below are T cell receptor beta chains from one sample, sequenced in a study of T cell responses to AZD1222 COVID-19 vaccine. Produced via immunoSEQ multiplex PCR; TCRdb's table is partial and in-frame only. The sample includes about 94,000 clones, around nine tenths seen only once; the top ten take roughly 12%. Sequences were derived from peripheral blood, sampled 28 days after the second AZD1222 dose. The receptors come from an adult who received the AZD1222 COVID-19 vaccine. The CDR3 runs from the conserved cysteine through the conserved F or W. The D gene is left open where the match is weak. Clone sizes are given selectively: once, few, many, or a class where the clone is expanded.

.	few	TRBV24-1	TRBJ1-2	TGTGCCACCCCCCCCACACAGAGAAACTATGGCTACACCTTC	CATPPTQRNYGYTF
TRBD1	.	TRBV5-4	TRBJ2-1	TGTGCCAGCAGCCCTGCATGGGACAGCTCCTACAATGAGCAGTTCTTC	CASSPAWDSSYNEQFF
.	.	TRBV28	TRBJ1-1	TGTGCCCTGAAGGGGGTAACTGAAGCTTTCTTT	CALKGVTEAFF
TRBD1	.	TRBV7-2	TRBJ1-1	TGTGCCAGCAGCTTAGTTTGGACAGGGTCCACTGAAGCTTTCTTT	CASSLVWTGSTEAFF
.	few	TRBV14	TRBJ2-1	TGTGCCAGCAGCCCCACGACTAGTTTCTTAGGCAATGAGCAGTTCTTC	CASSPTTSFLGNEQFF
TRBD2	.	TRBV30	TRBJ2-1	TGTGCCTGGAGTGTACTAGGAGCGGGGGTGTCCTACAATGAGCAGTTCTTC	CAWSVLGAGVSYNEQFF
TRBD1	.	TRBV27	TRBJ1-2	TGTGCCAGCAGTGCCACAGGGGGTCTCTATGGCTACACCTTC	CASSATGGLYGYTF
TRBD2	.	TRBV19	TRBJ2-7	TGTGCCAGTAGCAAGCGGGAGTATGGCTACGAGCAGTACTTC	CASSKREYGYEQYF
.	.	TRBV28	TRBJ1-2	TGTGCCAGCAGTACCTACCTAGGTGGGGGAGGGGCTAATGGCTACACCTTC	CASSTYLGGGGANGYTF
.	.	TRBV7-2	TRBJ1-5	TGTGCCAGCAGCTTAGCGGGGAGGGACAATCAGCCCCAGCATTTT	CASSLAGRDNQPQHF
.	.	TRBV7-3	TRBJ2-2	TGTGCCAGCAGGGCCCCAGGGGCCGGGGAGCTGTTTTTT	CASRAPGAGELFF
.	.	TRBV6-1	TRBJ2-5	TGTGCCAGCAGTGAAGAGGTCTCGTGGACACAAGAGACCCAGTACTTC	CASSEEVSWTQETQYF
TRBD2	.	TRBV6-5	TRBJ2-1	TGTGCCAGCAGTCGACTAGCGGGACGTGACAATGAGCAGTTCTTC	CASSRLAGRDNEQFF
.	.	TRBV19	TRBJ1-1	TGTGCCAGTAGTTTCAGGGAGGGAGGCACTGAAGCTTTCTTT	CASSFREGGTEAFF
TRBD1	.	TRBV7-9	TRBJ2-1	TGTGCCAGCAGCTTAGGACAGGGGTCCCACAATGAGCAGTTCTTC	CASSLGQGSHNEQFF
TRBD2	.	TRBV27	TRBJ2-7	TGTGCCAGCAGTTCAAAGCGGGGAGGGGCCTACGAGCAGTACTTC	CASSSKRGGAYEQYF
.	.	TRBV18	TRBJ1-1	TGTGCCAGCTCACTACGGACAGAGAACACTGAAGCTTTCTTT	CASSLRTENTEAFF
TRBD2	.	TRBV9	TRBJ2-3	TGTGCCAGCAGCGAGGACGGGGCGCTAGCGGGGGCCACAGATACGCAGTATTTT	CASSEDGALAGATDTQYF